This TCR beta chain came from a study of blood T cell repertoires in COVID-19. Cohort 3 donors were reported recovered after two negative PCRs, clearance, or symptom resolution. Only in-frame clones appear in the TCRdb table, and some are missing; sequencing was by immunoSEQ multiplex PCR. The data show hundreds of thousands of clones, 80% to 90% seen once. The clonotype was recovered from a woman between 45 and 65 years old who had recovered from COVID-19. Specimen: PBMCs or T cells enriched from blood (not recorded which).

The CDR3 DNA sequence: TGTGCCAGCAGTTATACGTGGACATCAGCTTTCTTT. Protein: CASSYTWTSAFF. This chain links TRBV28 with TRBJ1-1; possible D gene TRBD1, 5 bases. Looked up from germline, CDR1 is MDHEN and CDR2 is SYDVKM. CDR3 length equals 12 residues. With 4 bases removed from V and 10 bases from J, the gap between germline ends came to 13 bases.